This T cell receptor (beta chain) originates from a study of OX40 agonist ivuxolimab in advanced cancers. The wider study: At 0.01 to 10 mg/kg, ivuxolimab was administered intravenously to patients every 2 weeks. Prior anti-PD-1, anti-PD-L1 or anti-CTLA-4 therapy was allowed; approximately 40% had some.

Regarding the study as a whole: The average count of expanded clones was higher among CD8+ T cells than among CD4+. Antigen specificity remained undetermined for the expanded peripheral T cells.

Comment on this clone: Antigen specificity is unknown.

Sequenced by immunoSEQ multiplex PCR; TCRdb stores in-frame clones only, minus some. The sample lists more than 15,000 clones; 65% to 75% were seen once. Deletions cut 3 bases from V and 1 base from J, with 3 bases between. The CDR3 contains 13 residues. CDR1 is LNHDA and CDR2 is SQIVND in the germline V gene (reference sequence). The TCR was taken from an adult with an advanced solid tumor such as melanoma, head and neck, liver or kidney cancer. The sample was CD4+ or CD8+ T cells sorted from blood, taken in a trial of the OX40 agonist ivuxolimab. The rearrangement uses TRBV19 and TRBJ2-2; D is ambiguous. Here the CDR3 DNA reads TGTGCCAGTAGTATCCTGAACACCGGGGAGCTGTTTTTT. As protein: CASSILNTGELFF.